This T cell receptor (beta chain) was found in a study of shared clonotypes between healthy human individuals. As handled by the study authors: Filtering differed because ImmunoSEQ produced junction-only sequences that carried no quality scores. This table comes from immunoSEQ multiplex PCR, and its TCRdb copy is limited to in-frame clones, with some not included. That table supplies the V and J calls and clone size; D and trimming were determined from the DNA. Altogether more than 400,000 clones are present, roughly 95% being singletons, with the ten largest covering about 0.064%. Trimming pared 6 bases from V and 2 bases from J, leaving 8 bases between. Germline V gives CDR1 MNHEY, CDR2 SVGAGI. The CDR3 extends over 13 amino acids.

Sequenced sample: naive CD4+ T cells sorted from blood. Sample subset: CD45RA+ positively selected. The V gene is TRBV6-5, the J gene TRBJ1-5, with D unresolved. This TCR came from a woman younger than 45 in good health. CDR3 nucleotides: TGTGCCAGCAGCCGAGGTGGCAATCAGCCCCAGCATTTT. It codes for CASSRGGNQPQHF.